The source of this TCR beta chain is a study of blood T cell repertoires in COVID-19. Study-wide background: Some COVID-19 samples were acute and others convalescent; all came from the United States, Italy and Spain. The analysed material was cDNA or gDNA that came from T cells, B-cell-depleted T cells, or PBMCs.

The CDR3 totals 15 residues. The germline gives CDR1 LNHDA, CDR2 SQIVND (reference sequence). Trimming cost V 5 bases and J 5 bases; bases outside gene matches: 9. How the authors handled the data: For nucleated cells, counts were estimated from reference gene primer amplification. Only in-frame clones appear in the TCRdb table, and some are missing; sequencing was by immunoSEQ multiplex PCR. That table is the source of V, J and clone size, and D and trimming were worked out from the DNA. This sample has 150,000 to 200,000 clones, with 65% to 85% found just once. The sample taken for sequencing was peripheral blood. The rearrangement links TRBV19 to TRBJ1-5; 7 positions agree with TRBD1. The source is a human donor with acute or convalescent COVID-19. The donor label of this sample is uncertain. The CDR3 sequence is CASSRDREVHQPQHF. The CDR3 nucleotides read TGTGCCAGTAGTCGCGACAGGGAGGTACATCAGCCCCAGCATTTT.